The T cell receptor (beta chain) under discussion was sequenced for a study of CD8+CD57+ T cells in acquired aplastic anemia. The study, taken as a whole, reports: No significant difference in CD8+ Simpson's diversity was found between patients and controls.

Regarding this clonotype: Its antigen is not known. The junction departs from germline at one end; a sequencing error may be responsible.

The CDR3 consists of 14 residues. Germline V gene sequence: CDR1 SGDLS, CDR2 YYNGEE. Genomic DNA, the template, was used for profiling of the TCR beta VDJ and CDR3. TCRdb reanalysed the reads using MiXCR and keeps one entry per CDR3 protein. The sample gives hundreds of thousands of distinct CDR3 sequences, around 72% of which show up once; 4% is in the top ten. The sequence was collected from a human donor in good health, serving as a control. The chain couples TRBV9 to TRBJ1-2, with TRBD1 matching 10 bases. Material: sorted CD4+, CD8+, or CD8+CD57+ T cells (not recorded which) from PBMCs. The CDR3 spells CASSTGGETDTQSF. The CDR3 DNA follows: TGTGCCAGCTCGACAGGGGGCGAGACAGATACGCAGTCCTTC.